This T cell receptor beta chain was recovered during a study of T cell repertoires in cytomegalovirus infection. As for the study in general: From public TCR beta signatures came an indication of both CMV infection and matching HLA type.

TCRdb fed the reads into MiXCR, producing one record per CDR3 protein. The sample shows hundreds of thousands of distinct CDR3 sequences, approximately 33% of them seen only once. Whole-study findings and limits: Across the ex vivo response, the dominant clonotypes were HLA-C-restricted CMV-specific TCR beta clonotypes. The cumulative frequency of public TCR beta families identified carriers of CMV plus the relevant HLA.

With regard to this clonotype: Antigen: not known.

CDR1 and CDR2 from the germline V gene are MNHEY and SVGAGI. The CDR3 extends over 13 amino acids. J was trimmed by 7 bases and V by 4 bases; bases with no gene match: 1. The chain recombines TRBV6-5 with TRBJ2-4; the match to TRBD1 covers 10 bases. The sequences come from cultured PBMCs, collected from culture after CMV antigen stimulation. The TCR sequence derives from a human donor in good health (CMV status not recorded). Some clones in this sample may be carry-over from other donors' samples. CDR3 coding DNA: TGTGCCAGCAGTTCGGGACAGGGGAACATTCAGTACTTC. Translation: CASSSGQGNIQYF.